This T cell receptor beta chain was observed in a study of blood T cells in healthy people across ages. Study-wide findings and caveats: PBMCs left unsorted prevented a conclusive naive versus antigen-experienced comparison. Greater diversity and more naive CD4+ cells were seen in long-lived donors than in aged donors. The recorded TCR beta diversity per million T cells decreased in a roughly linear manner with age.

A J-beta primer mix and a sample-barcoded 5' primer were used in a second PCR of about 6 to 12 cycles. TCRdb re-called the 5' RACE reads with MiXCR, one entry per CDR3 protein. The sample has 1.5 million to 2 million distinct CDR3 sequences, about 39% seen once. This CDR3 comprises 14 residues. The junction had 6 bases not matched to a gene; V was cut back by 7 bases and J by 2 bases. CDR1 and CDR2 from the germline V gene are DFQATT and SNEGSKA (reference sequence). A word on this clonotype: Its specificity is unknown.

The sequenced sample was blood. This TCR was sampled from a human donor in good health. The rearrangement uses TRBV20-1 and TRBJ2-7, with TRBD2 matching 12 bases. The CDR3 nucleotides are TGCAGTGTCCCGAGGACTAGCGGGGCCTACGAGCAGTACTTC. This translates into CSVPRTSGAYEQYF.